This T cell receptor beta chain was identified during a study of cytomegalovirus exposure and HLA in healthy donors. Notes on the study in general: Judged likely to be a sequencing artifact was a cluster of highly shared sequence variants. Indistinguishability led to the exclusion of some V segments, TRBV6-2 and TRBV6-3 included. In a later analysis, TCR association rates varied by HLA locus: DRB1 most, HLA-C fewest.

This PCR relied on a set of 60 Vbeta primers and 13 Jbeta primers. Some clones are missing from TCRdb's copy, which holds only in-frame ones; the method was immunoSEQ multiplex PCR. The sample carries some 160,000 clones, around three quarters recorded once. The count of this clone is one. Its specificity is unknown. CDR3 length: 16 residues. V was cut by 0 bases and J by 4 bases, with 16 bases left in between. Germline lookup yields CDR1 ENHRY and CDR2 SYGVKD. Sampled while nominally healthy, donors likely had unrecorded immune exposures. The chain uses TRBV10-3 and TRBJ2-7; maybe TRBD1 (5 bases). Sequences were obtained from PBMCs. The source is a woman aged 40 to 50 in good health and CMV-seronegative. CDR3: CAISESTAGMGYEQYF. CDR3 coding DNA: TGTGCCATCAGTGAGTCGACGGCAGGGATGGGATACGAGCAGTACTTC.